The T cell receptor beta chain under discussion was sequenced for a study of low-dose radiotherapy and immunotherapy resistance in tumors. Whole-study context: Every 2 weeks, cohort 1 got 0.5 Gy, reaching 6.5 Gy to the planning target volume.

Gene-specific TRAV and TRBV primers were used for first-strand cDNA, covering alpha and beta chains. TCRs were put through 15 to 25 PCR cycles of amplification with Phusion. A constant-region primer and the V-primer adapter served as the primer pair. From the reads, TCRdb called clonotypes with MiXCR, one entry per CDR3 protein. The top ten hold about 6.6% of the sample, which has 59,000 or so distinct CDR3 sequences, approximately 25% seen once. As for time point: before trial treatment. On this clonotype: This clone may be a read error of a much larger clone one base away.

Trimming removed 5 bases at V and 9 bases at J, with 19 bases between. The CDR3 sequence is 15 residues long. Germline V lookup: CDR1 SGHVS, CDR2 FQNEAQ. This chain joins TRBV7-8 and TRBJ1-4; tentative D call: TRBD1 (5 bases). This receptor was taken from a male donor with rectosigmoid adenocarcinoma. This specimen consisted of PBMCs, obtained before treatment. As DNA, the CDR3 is TGTGCCAGCAGCACCCGGGACGGGGTGGGTAAAAAACTGTTTTTT. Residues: CASSTRDGVGKKLFF.